This T cell receptor (beta chain) was retrieved from a study of cytotoxic CD8 clonotypes in ibrutinib-treated CLL. Study-wide context: The taking of response samples occurred after a median roughly 12 months of treatment, with a range of 6 to 36.

The CDR3 has 15 residues. Germline assignment: CDR1 SGHNT and CDR2 YYREEE (reference sequence). Trimming cost V 3 bases and J 9 bases; bases outside gene matches: 12. Depths of 1 in 200,000 to 1 in 1 million T cells were the sequencing target. Profiled with immunoSEQ multiplex PCR; TCRdb holds only in-frame clones, not every one. The repertoire holds 160,000 or so clones, with roughly 80% as singletons. The TCR sequence derives from a human donor with chronic lymphocytic leukemia. The chain carries TRBV5-4 and TRBJ2-3; 8 bases map to TRBD2. Specimen: PBMCs, collected after 24 months of ibrutinib treatment. The CDR3 DNA reads TGTGCCAGCAGCTCAGGACTAGCTGGAGTCGGGACGCAGTATTTT. Amino acids: CASSSGLAGVGTQYF.